This T cell receptor beta chain was retrieved from a study of blood T cells in healthy people across ages. In regard to this clonotype: Its antigen remains unidentified.

Study findings and constraints: Per-million-T-cell TCR beta diversity fell roughly linearly with age. Shifts in expanded clonotypes may have been confounded by donor CMV status, which was unknown.

PCR was performed a second time for about 6 to 12 cycles using a sample-barcoded 5' primer and a J-beta primer mix. TCRdb used MiXCR to reprocess the 5' RACE reads, holding one entry per CDR3 protein. This repertoire shows over 1,500,000 distinct CDR3 sequences, roughly 49% found once; its top ten account for more than 2%. Germline V gene sequence: CDR1 MNHNY, CDR2 SVGAGI (reference sequence). The CDR3 spans 14 residues. Trimming cost V 7 bases and J 3 bases, with 14 bases left between them. Sequencing input: blood. V and J are TRBV6-6 and TRBJ2-3, with D possibly being TRBD1 (5 bases). The TCR comes from a middle-aged woman in good health. CDR3 residues: CASKAGRVTDTQYF. For the CDR3, the DNA is TGTGCCAGCAAAGCAGGGCGTGTTACAGATACGCAGTATTTT.